What follows are 8 T cell receptor beta chains derived from one specimen sequenced in a study of regulatory T cells in long-lasting Graves disease. CDR3-region Arm-PCR and iRepertoire HTBI primers produced the TCR beta libraries. One entry per CDR3 protein, called by TCRdb with MiXCR from the multiplex PCR reads. Seen here are 400,000 to 450,000 distinct CDR3 sequences, more than 13% observed once, and the top ten hold 16%. Regarding time point: newly diagnosed GD, antithyroid drugs for less than 3 months. PBMC RNA served as the TCR library source. These data were likewise used in another study, on T cells in Graves' hyperthyroidism and ophthalmopathy.

Specimen: peripheral blood mononuclear cells (PBMCs), collected at new diagnosis, from a patient treated with antithyroid drugs. These receptors originate from a woman aged 25 to 45 with Graves disease.

The chain has TRBV29-1 and TRBJ1-2; D is ambiguous. Trimming shortened V by 5 bases and J by 2 bases, and 9 bases separated the two germline ends. The CDR3 length is 12 residues. Per the germline V gene, CDR1 is SQVTM and CDR2 is ANQGSEA. CDR3 protein: CSVTGGNYGYTF. The CDR3 DNA is TGCAGCGTTACCGGTGGAAACTATGGCTACACCTTC.

The V gene is TRBV6-2 or TRBV6-3, the J gene TRBJ2-7; 10 positions match TRBD1. CDR1 is MNHEY, CDR2 SVGEGT, per germline. Trimming cost V 5 bases and J 9 bases; bases outside gene matches: 4. The CDR3 contains 12 residues. CDR3 DNA: TGTGCCAGCAGTGATGGGACAGGGGTGCAGTACTTC. Translating it yields CASSDGTGVQYF.

This clonotype has ten or more counts. This chain uses TRBV27 with TRBJ1-5; D unclear. This CDR3 is 12 amino acids long. V lost 6 bases, J lost 5 bases, and 8 bases lay in between. Germline V gene sequence: CDR1 MNHEY, CDR2 SMNVEV (reference sequence). This chain's CDR3 is CASRGAHQPQHF. The CDR3 DNA follows: TGTGCCAGCAGGGGAGCCCATCAGCCCCAGCATTTT.

This chain links TRBV20-1 with TRBJ2-1, with 7 bases identical to TRBD2. Germline values: CDR1 DFQATT, CDR2 SNEGSKA (reference sequence). The CDR3 has 17 residues. The V segment lost 1 base and the J segment 2 bases; nucleotides outside the gene matches: 11. CDR3 in amino acids: CSARGRGASGPYNEQFF. CDR3 DNA sequence: TGCAGTGCTAGAGGCCGCGGGGCTAGCGGACCCTACAATGAGCAGTTCTTC.

The table lists this clonotype with many counts. This sequence joins TRBV29-1 and TRBJ1-2; TRBD1 might be the D (6 bases). The CDR3 is 12 amino acids. V lost 4 bases to trimming and J lost 2 bases, with 8 bases between them. Germline V gives CDR1 SQVTM, CDR2 ANQGSEA. CDR3 DNA sequence: TGCAGCGTTGCCGACAGGAACTATGGCTACACCTTC. It specifies CSVADRNYGYTF.

This clonotype appeared a few times. The genes are TRBV2 and TRBJ2-3; unclear D gene. Trimming stripped 4 bases from V and 6 bases from J, with 14 bases between. From germline, CDR1 is SNHLY and CDR2 FYNNEI. CDR3 length equals 14 residues. CDR3 in DNA: TGTGCCAGCAGTGGCTACACAATCCCGGATACGCAGTATTTT. It is translated as CASSGYTIPDTQYF.

This clonotype appeared many times. The V and J genes are TRBV5-5 and TRBJ2-7; 10 positions match TRBD1. The germline CDR1 and CDR2 sequences are SGHKS and YYEKEE (reference sequence). J was trimmed by 6 bases and V by 4 bases; bases with no gene match: 7. This CDR3 has 14 residues. In nucleotides, the CDR3 is TGTGCCAGCAGCGGGACAGGGGTCAGCTCCGAGCAGTACTTC. Translated: CASSGTGVSSEQYF.

The chain combines TRBV19 with TRBJ2-7, with a weak D call TRBD1 (6 bases). CDR3 length equals 13 residues. Germline lookup yields CDR1 LNHDA and CDR2 SQIVND (reference sequence). The ends were cut back, 8 bases at V and 2 bases at J, with 13 bases in the middle. For the CDR3, the DNA is TGTGCCAGTGCCCGGGACACAGCCTACGAGCAGTACTTC. This sequence encodes CASARDTAYEQYF.